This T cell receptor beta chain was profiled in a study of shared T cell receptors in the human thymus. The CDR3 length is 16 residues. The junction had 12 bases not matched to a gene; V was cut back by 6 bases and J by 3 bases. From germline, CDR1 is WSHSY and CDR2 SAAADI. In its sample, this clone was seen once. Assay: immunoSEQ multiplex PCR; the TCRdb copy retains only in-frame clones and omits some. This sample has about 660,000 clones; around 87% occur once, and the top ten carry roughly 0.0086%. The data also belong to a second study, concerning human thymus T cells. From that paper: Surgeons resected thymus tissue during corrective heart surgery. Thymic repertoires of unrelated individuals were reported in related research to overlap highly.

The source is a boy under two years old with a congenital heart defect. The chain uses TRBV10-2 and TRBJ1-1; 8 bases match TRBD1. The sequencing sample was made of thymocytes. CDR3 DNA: TGCGCCAGCAGGGCCAGGGGGCCCGGGTGGGACACTGAAGCTTTCTTT. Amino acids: CASRARGPGWDTEAFF.